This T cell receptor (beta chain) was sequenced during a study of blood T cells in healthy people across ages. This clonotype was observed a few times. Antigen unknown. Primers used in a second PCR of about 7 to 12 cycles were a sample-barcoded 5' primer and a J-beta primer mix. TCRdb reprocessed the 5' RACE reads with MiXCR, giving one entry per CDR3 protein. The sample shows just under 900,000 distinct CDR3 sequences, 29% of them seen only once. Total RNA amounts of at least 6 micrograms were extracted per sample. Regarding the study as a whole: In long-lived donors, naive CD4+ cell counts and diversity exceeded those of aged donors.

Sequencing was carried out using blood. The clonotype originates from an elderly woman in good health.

CDR3 protein: CASSKVVDGGGYTF. DNA for the CDR3: TGTGCCAGTAGTAAAGTTGTCGACGGCGGTGGCTACACCTTC. V gene TRBV19 combines with J gene TRBJ1-2; no clear D gene. CDR3 size: 14 residues. The V gene lost 4 bases and the J gene lost 7 bases, with 16 bases spanning the gap. The germline V gene has CDR1 LNHDA and CDR2 SQIVND (reference sequence).